What follows are 16 T cell receptor beta chains derived from one specimen sequenced in a study of blood T cells in healthy people across ages. It was with a sample-barcoded 5' primer and a J-beta primer mix that a second PCR of roughly 6 to 12 cycles was run. MiXCR, applied by TCRdb to the 5' RACE reads, yields one record per CDR3 protein. The data hold hundreds of thousands of distinct CDR3 sequences, with around half observed a single time. Sequenced sample: blood. The receptors come from a woman aged 60 to 75 in good health.

This clonotype was counted between two and nine times. The J gene is TRBJ2-3, the V gene TRBV11-1, with TRBD1 matching 9 bases. CDR3 length: 16 amino acids. Trimming cost V 2 bases and J 0 bases; bases outside gene matches: 3. Per germline, CDR1 SGHAT and CDR2 FQDESV (reference sequence). This chain's CDR3 is CASSLSGQGSTDTQYF. The CDR3 DNA reads as TGTGCCAGCAGCTTATCAGGACAGGGGAGCACAGATACGCAGTATTTT.

This clonotype was picked up a small number of times. The rearrangement uses TRBV5-1 and TRBJ2-1; tentative D call: TRBD1 (6 bases). CDR3 length: 16 amino acids. Germline V gene data show CDR1 as SGHRS and CDR2 as YFSETQ. V gave up 4 bases and J gave up 6 bases, with 20 bases separating them. The CDR3: CASSPNRALLGNEQFF. CDR3 DNA sequence: TGCGCCAGCAGCCCCAACAGGGCATTGTTAGGCAATGAGCAGTTCTTC.

V usage is TRBV27 and J usage is TRBJ2-7, with 8 bases matching TRBD1. The J call may not be correct, given that the DNA end is closer to TRBJ2-5. CDR1 MNHEY and CDR2 SMNVEV come from the germline V gene (reference sequence). The CDR3 consists of 15 residues. The CDR3 reads CASSLLYRGMETQYF. The CDR3 DNA reads TGTGCCAGCAGTTTATTGTACAGGGGGATGGAGACCCAGTACTTC.

The genes are TRBV20-1 and TRBJ1-5; D might be TRBD1 (6 bases). This CDR3 region has 14 residues. Germline CDR1 DFQATT, CDR2 SNEGSKA (reference sequence). Trimming stripped 6 bases from V and 3 bases from J, with 15 bases between. CDR3 amino acids: CSAIRQDNNQPQHF. The DNA for the CDR3 is TGCAGTGCCATAAGACAGGACAACAATCAGCCCCAGCATTTT.

The genes are TRBV29-1 and TRBJ2-1, with TRBD1 identical over 7 bases. The CDR3 totals 13 residues. Germline-derived CDR1 and CDR2 are SQVTM and ANQGSEA. V lost 7 bases, J lost 3 bases, and 6 bases stayed unmatched. CDR3 sequence (DNA): TGCAGCGGAACGGGACAGAACTACAATGAGCAGTTCTTC. It specifies CSGTGQNYNEQFF.

The V gene is TRBV20-1, the J gene TRBJ2-3; D is unclear. This CDR3 contains 15 residues. The germline V gene has CDR1 DFQATT and CDR2 SNEGSKA (reference sequence). Trimming cost V 0 bases and J 4 bases, with 14 bases left between them. Here the CDR3 reads CSARDPARGPDTQYF. The CDR3 coding sequence is TGCAGTGCTAGAGATCCAGCTAGAGGCCCAGATACGCAGTATTTT.

This clonotype was counted at least ten times. In DNA form, the CDR3 reads TGTGCCAGCAGCTTAGATTTGGGGAACAGGGGCGAGCAGTACTTC. It encodes CASSLDLGNRGEQYF. The chain combines TRBV7-9 with TRBJ2-7, with TRBD1 matching 7 bases. The CDR3 runs 15 residues. The germline gives CDR1 SEHNR, CDR2 FQNEAQ (reference sequence). After removal of 1 base from V and 6 bases from J, the junction contained 9 bases not matched to a gene.

This chain uses TRBV12-3 or TRBV12-4 with TRBJ2-1; no definite D call. The CDR3 runs 13 residues. Trimming stripped 6 bases from V and 7 bases from J, with 13 bases between. The CDR3 region is CASRRVGWNEQFF. CDR3 nucleotide sequence: TGTGCCAGCAGACGGGTGGGGTGGAATGAGCAGTTCTTC.

In this sample, this clonotype turned up many times. The chain carries TRBV5-1 and TRBJ2-1, with TRBD2 identical over 12 bases. The J segment lost 6 bases and the V segment lost 0 bases, leaving 1 base of the junction unmatched. This CDR3 comprises 15 residues. CDR1 and CDR2 (germline): SGHRS, YFSETQ. The DNA for the CDR3 is TGCGCCAGCAGCTTGGAACTAGCGGGAGGCAATGAGCAGTTCTTC. This codes for CASSLELAGGNEQFF.

The rearrangement links TRBV10-3 to TRBJ2-3; 11 positions agree with TRBD2. The CDR3 contains 15 residues. V lost 6 bases to trimming and J lost 2 bases; unmatched junction nucleotides: 4. In germline, CDR1 is ENHRY, CDR2 SYGVKD. The DNA of the CDR3 is TGTGCCATCAGACCGGGACTAGCGGACACAGATACGCAGTATTTT. This gives the protein CAIRPGLADTDTQYF.

This clonotype was recorded a few times. The V and J genes are TRBV7-2 and TRBJ2-1; 11 bases are shared with TRBD2. CDR1 is SGHTA and CDR2 is FQGNSA in the germline V gene. Trimming removed 4 bases from V and 1 base from J; junction bases left unmatched: 3. The CDR3 is made up of 16 amino acids. CDR3 loop: CASSSTSGRSYNEQFF. The CDR3 coding sequence is TGTGCCAGCAGCTCAACTAGCGGGAGATCCTACAATGAGCAGTTCTTC.

V and J are TRBV3-1 and TRBJ2-3; weak D call: TRBD1 (6 bases). The V and J ends lost 4 bases and 2 bases respectively, with 10 bases between them. The CDR3 has 14 amino acids. The germline CDR1 and CDR2 sequences are LGHDT and YNNKEL (reference sequence). The CDR3 region has the DNA TGTGCCAGCAGCCTTTGGGACAACACAGATACGCAGTATTTT. Protein sequence: CASSLWDNTDTQYF.

This clonotype was detected a few times. The chain is built from TRBV30 and TRBJ2-5; D perhaps matches TRBD2 (6 bases). The germline gives CDR1 GTSNPN, CDR2 SVGIG (reference sequence). The V gene lost 0 bases and the J gene lost 5 bases, with 16 bases spanning the gap. The CDR3 has 15 amino acids. The CDR3 protein is CAWSVGTGDLETQYF. In DNA, the CDR3 is TGTGCCTGGAGTGTAGGAACGGGAGATCTGGAGACCCAGTACTTC.

This clonotype showed up many times. The chain carries TRBV2 and TRBJ2-7; possible D gene TRBD2, 7 bases. This CDR3 contains 15 residues. The germline V gene has CDR1 SNHLY and CDR2 FYNNEI. Trimming cost V 2 bases and J 2 bases, with 13 bases left between them. CDR3 nucleotides: TGTGCCAGCAGTGAATGGGGGGGCCCCACCTACGAGCAGTACTTC. As protein: CASSEWGGPTYEQYF.

The chain has TRBV27 and TRBJ2-7; the D gene is possibly TRBD2 (6 bases). Germline CDR1 reads MNHEY; CDR2 reads SMNVEV (reference sequence). Trimming cost V 10 bases and J 0 bases, with 16 bases left between them. This CDR3 is 14 amino acids long. CDR3 in amino acids: CATSLGGSSYEQYF. Written as DNA, the CDR3 is TGTGCCACCAGCCTTGGGGGGAGCTCCTACGAGCAGTACTTC.

The rearrangement links TRBV4-2 to TRBJ2-5; TRBD1 aligns across 9 bases. The J call may be faulty, since TRBJ2-7 better matches the DNA end. The CDR3 is made up of 15 amino acids. The germline CDR1 and CDR2 sequences are LGHNA and YNFKEQ. The CDR3 DNA is TGTGCCAGCAGCCACACAGGGGGCTCTGGTTACGAGCAGTACTTC. This translates into CASSHTGGSGYEQYF.